This T cell receptor (beta chain) was retrieved from a study of T cell responses to AZD1222 COVID-19 vaccine listed by TCRdb under 2021. At the level of the whole study: Because spike-specific TCR depth and breadth did not differ between the two schedules, AZD1222 recipients who got a second dose at roughly 4 weeks were pooled with those who got a second dose at roughly 12 weeks. TCR sequencing was performed for about 250 trial participants, of whom about 200 were given two doses of AZD1222 and around 25 were given two doses of MenACWY control vaccine. Trial participants were enrolled into age subgroups of 18-55, 56-69 and 70-plus years, which contained about 150, 27 and 61 TCR-sequenced participants, respectively. What the research found in general, with its limitations: The vaccine-associated CD4 TCRs covered the entire spike protein, and the dominant responses fell in regions 160-218 and 743-854. Most participants were white British and females outnumbered males, and the authors suggested that clonal diversity may have been underestimated. In the small 56-69-year group, the increase in depth fell short of significance, most likely because of low power. Epitopes outside the regions mutated in the B.1.351 and B.1.1.7 variants were reportedly recognized by nearly half of the unique spike-specific TCRs. Only five or six AZD1222 recipients were SARS-CoV-2 seropositive at baseline, limiting conclusions about previously exposed vaccinees. After two AZD1222 doses, both the breadth and the depth of spike-specific TCRs were significantly higher than at day 0 and than in MenACWY recipients. Because no day 14 peak-response samples were available, the repertoires could be characterized only after the peak T cell response.

The CDR3 regions of human TCRbeta chains were analyzed by immunosequencing. The published analysis was carried out like this. TCRs in the repertoires were compared against a reference library of SARS-CoV-2-specific TCRs that had been generated with the MIRA antigen-specificity platform. Breadth was defined as the fraction of unique TCRs that were SARS-CoV-2-associated, and depth was defined as the fraction of total T cells that were SARS-CoV-2-associated. Using the MIRA data, each spike-specific TCR was mapped to the spike region that the TCR reacts to and placed in a CD4 or CD8 class. Log10-transformed breadth and depth values were compared by one-way ANOVA with Sidak's multiple comparisons tests. TCRdb provides this immuneACCESS table in a form limited to in-frame rearrangements. Some clones are lacking; in checked studies, under half of them reflect an unresolved V gene, and why the rest are absent is not known. The V and J calls and clone size were taken over from that table, and D and trimming were inferred from the DNA. This sample lists over 130,000 clones; about 93% were detected once. The ten largest make up roughly 1.3% of the sample.

Explained via the paper, the time point label denotes: baseline before first vaccination. Vaccinee samples were obtained from the UK trials COV001 and COV002, which included a single-blind randomized controlled phase 2/3 trial of AZD1222 (ChAdOx1 nCoV-19) in healthy adults. For TCRbeta chain sequencing, PBMC samples were collected from trial participants at day 0 and at day 28 after the second dose. Notes on this clone: The specificity of this receptor is unknown. The input lacks base qualities; no much larger clone sits a single base away.

The germline V gene (reference sequence) gives CDR1 as SGHNT and CDR2 as YYREEE. From V the trimming removes 0 bases and from J it removes 8 bases, while the gene matches leave 7 bases of the junction unaccounted for. The CDR3 goes from the cysteine to the phenylalanine over 14 residues. This entry keeps only the CDR3 DNA: 42 bases, framed from base 1. The chain uses TRBV5-4 and TRBJ1-2, and TRBD1 matches 7 of the central bases. This material consisted of peripheral blood, taken on day 0 of AZD1222 vaccination. The receptor comes from an adult in good health. The CDR3 here reads CASSLEQTGSGYTF. Read as DNA, the sequence is TGTGCCAGCAGCTTGGAGCAGACAGGGTCCGGCTACACCTTC.